These 3 T cell receptor beta chains share one sample of origin, sequenced in a study of blood T cell repertoires in COVID-19. Sequencing was performed with immunoSEQ multiplex PCR; in TCRdb, only in-frame clones are kept and a portion is missing. The top ten hold 8% to 10% of the sample, which has some 150,000 clones, under 85% seen once. Sequences were obtained from peripheral blood. The receptors were sampled from a woman of 80 years or more in a cohort sampled during active or convalescent COVID-19.

This chain connects TRBV4-2 to TRBJ2-2; 10 nucleotides line up with TRBD1. V lost 4 bases to trimming and J lost 0 bases; unmatched junction nucleotides: 8. This CDR3 region has 18 residues. Per germline, CDR1 LGHNA and CDR2 YNFKEQ. CDR3 in amino acids: CASSLGTGESANTGELFF. As DNA, the CDR3 is TGTGCCAGCAGCCTGGGGACAGGGGAAAGCGCGAACACCGGGGAGCTGTTTTTT.

This chain joins TRBV2 and TRBJ1-4; weak D call: TRBD1 (6 bases). V lost 4 bases and J 0 bases, leaving 9 bases between the germline ends. Germline V lookup: CDR1 SNHLY, CDR2 FYNNEI. The CDR3 is 15 residues long. In DNA form, the CDR3 reads TGTGCCAGCAGTGGATCAGGGGCAACTAATGAAAAACTGTTTTTT. Translation gives CASSGSGATNEKLFF.

The count of this clone is one. The chain has TRBV6-1 and TRBJ1-2; D perhaps matches TRBD1 (5 bases). Trimming took off 2 bases at V and 8 bases at J, with 21 bases between the two ends. The CDR3 has 16 amino acids. Germline CDR1 reads MNHNS; CDR2 reads SASEGT. This CDR3 reads CASSEPGEGRVIGYTF. Written as DNA, the CDR3 is TGTGCCAGCAGTGAACCGGGGGAGGGCAGGGTGATCGGCTACACCTTC.